These 27 T cell receptor beta chains came from one sample sequenced in a study of immune evolution from preneoplasia to lung adenocarcinoma. TCRdb keeps only in-frame clones here, not all; method: immunoSEQ multiplex PCR. The data hold about 6,400 clones, with roughly 79% observed a single time. Sample: FFPE minimally invasive lung adenocarcinoma tissue. The source of these receptors is a person aged 55-85 years with lung adenocarcinoma.

The V gene is TRBV11-2, the J gene TRBJ2-3; tentatively, D is TRBD2 (5 bases). The CDR3 covers 14 residues. The V and J ends lost 5 bases and 0 bases respectively, with 9 bases between them. Germline values: CDR1 SGHAT, CDR2 FQNNGV. CDR3 sequence reads: CASSPEGSTDTQYF. CDR3 bases: TGTGCCAGCAGCCCAGAGGGTAGCACAGATACGCAGTATTTT. The full variable domain, rest sourced from reference TRBV11-2 and TRBJ2-3, is EAGVAQSPRYKIIEKRQSVAFWCNPISGHATLYWYQQILGQGPKLLIQFQNNGVVDDSQLPKDRFSAERLKGVDSTLKIQPAKLEDSAVYLCASSPEGSTDTQYFGPGTRLTVL.

In its sample, this clone was seen a few times. CDR3 coding DNA: TGTGCCAGCAGCTTACACCCAGGGCCGAACACTGAAGCTTTCTTT. Encoded protein: CASSLHPGPNTEAFF. The chain has TRBV11-2 and TRBJ1-1; a possible D gene is TRBD1 (5 bases). Germline lookup yields CDR1 SGHAT and CDR2 FQNNGV. The CDR3 consists of 15 residues. V lost 2 bases and J lost 1, with 11 bases in between.

V usage is TRBV7-2 and J usage is TRBJ2-7; TRBD1 or TRBD2 may be the D gene (5 bases each). Per germline, CDR1 SGHTA and CDR2 FQGNSA. The V end lost 1 base, the J end lost 5 bases, and 18 bases lay between the germline ends. The CDR3 is made up of 16 amino acids. CDR3 nucleotide sequence: TGTGCCAGCAGCTTAGATGGGTGGGGGAGCCCCAACGAGCAGTACTTC. Its protein product is CASSLDGWGSPNEQYF.

The rearrangement joins TRBV11-2 to TRBJ2-7; D might be TRBD1 or TRBD2, each matching 6 bases. The CDR3 has 15 amino acids. V dropped 2 bases and J dropped 2 bases, with 13 bases sitting between them. The germline gives CDR1 SGHAT, CDR2 FQNNGV. The DNA of the CDR3 is TGTGCCAGCAGCTTACTTGAGGGGGGCGCCTACGAGCAGTACTTC. Amino acid sequence: CASSLLEGGAYEQYF.

Relative to its sample, this clone is large (0.1 to 1%). The chain has TRBV27 and TRBJ2-5, with D perhaps given as TRBD1 or TRBD2 (5 bases each). With 6 bases removed from V and 13 bases from J, the gap between germline ends came to 24 bases. This CDR3 has 14 residues. CDR1 is MNHEY and CDR2 is SMNVEV in the germline V gene (reference sequence). CDR3 sequence (DNA): TGTGCCAGCAGCCCACATACTCCCCGGGACCCCTGGTACTTC. It codes for CASSPHTPRDPWYF.

The chain has TRBV7-2 and TRBJ1-2; tentative D call: TRBD1 (5 bases). The CDR3 length is 15 residues. Germline V lookup: CDR1 SGHTA, CDR2 FQGNSA. V was trimmed by 5 bases and J by 4 bases, leaving 17 bases between them. The CDR3: CASSLPGGEGYGYTF. The CDR3 DNA reads TGTGCCAGCAGCCTACCCGGGGGGGAAGGCTATGGCTACACCTTC.

The chain employs TRBV19 and TRBJ2-1, with 10 bases fitting TRBD2. Germline values: CDR1 LNHDA, CDR2 SQIVND (reference sequence). V trimming: 7 bases; J trimming: 3 bases; junction bases outside the gene matches: 9. This CDR3 is built from 16 residues. In DNA form, the CDR3 reads TGTGCCAGTAAGGCGACTAGCGGGCAAGGCTACAATGAGCAGTTCTTC. It encodes CASKATSGQGYNEQFF.

This chain joins TRBV5-1 and TRBJ2-1; 9 bases are a match to TRBD1. Germline V CDR1 and CDR2: SGHRS, YFSETQ. J lost 2 bases, V lost 5 bases, and 11 bases had no gene match. There are 17 residues in the CDR3. The CDR3 DNA reads TGCGCCAGCAGACTTATCCCCGGGACAGGGACCTACAATGAGCAGTTCTTC. Amino acids: CASRLIPGTGTYNEQFF.

This clone occurred once. The CDR3 DNA sequence: TGTGCCAGCAGTGAAGCGCTCTGGGGGACCCAGTACTTC. Translated: CASSEALWGTQYF. V gene TRBV6-1 combines with J gene TRBJ2-5; D is ambiguous. The germline V gene encodes CDR1 MNHNS and CDR2 SASEGT. This CDR3 contains 13 residues. V lost 0 bases and J lost 7, with 9 bases in between.

The chain couples TRBV23-1 to TRBJ1-5, with 8 nucleotides matching TRBD1. TRBV23-1 is flagged as an ORF with uncertain function. Germline trimming cut 8 bases from V and 6 bases from J; bases unmatched to any gene: 21. This CDR3 comprises 18 residues. For the CDR3, the DNA is TGCGCCAGCCCAGCGGACGGACAGGGATTATATGTCGGTCAGCCCCAGCATTTT. It encodes CASPADGQGLYVGQPQHF.

The J gene is TRBJ2-2, the V gene TRBV28; the match to TRBD2 covers 8 bases. Germline loops: CDR1 MDHEN, CDR2 SYDVKM. The CDR3 covers 17 residues. V was clipped by 1 base and J by 4 bases; unmatched bases: 8. The CDR3 sequence: CASSLSLRAGGTGELFF. CDR3 nucleotide sequence: TGTGCCAGCAGTTTATCCCTCCGTGCGGGAGGCACCGGGGAGCTGTTTTTT.

The chain couples TRBV10-3 to TRBJ2-5, with TRBD2 identical over 8 bases. The J segment lost 2 bases and the V segment lost 6 bases, leaving 5 bases of the junction unmatched. This CDR3 is built from 14 residues. The germline V gene has CDR1 ENHRY and CDR2 SYGVKD. This CDR3 is CAISTLAGQETQYF. CDR3 DNA: TGTGCCATCAGCACCTTAGCGGGGCAAGAGACCCAGTACTTC.

Sample share makes this clone large. V gene TRBV29-1 combines with J gene TRBJ2-7; no clear D. V lost 6 bases, J lost 2 bases, and 11 bases lay in between. CDR3 size: 12 residues. In germline, CDR1 is SQVTM, CDR2 ANQGSEA. CDR3 DNA sequence: TGCAGCGTCTCCATAGGGACCTACGAGCAGTACTTC. It encodes CSVSIGTYEQYF.

This chain links TRBV5-1 with TRBJ2-5; D could derive from TRBD1 or TRBD2 (6 bases each). The DNA end favors TRBJ2-7, so the J call may be wrong. The length of the CDR3 is 17 residues. CDR1 SGHRS and CDR2 YFSETQ come from the germline V gene. The CDR3 is CASSSRVGGMGSYEQYF. Written as DNA, the CDR3 is TGCGCCAGCAGCTCACGGGTCGGGGGCATGGGGTCCTACGAGCAGTACTTC.

V is TRBV18 and J is TRBJ2-2; D not resolved. Trimming stripped 3 bases from V and 5 bases from J, with 4 bases between. This CDR3 spans 12 amino acids. From germline, CDR1 is KGHSH and CDR2 LQKENI. The CDR3, as DNA: TGTGCCAGCTCACCGCGTACCGGGGAGCTGTTTTTT. Encoded protein: CASSPRTGELFF. The full variable domain, its missing parts supplied by reference TRBV18 and TRBJ2-2, is NAGVMQNPRHLVRRRGQEARLRCSPMKGHSHVYWYRQLPEEGLKFMVYLQKENIIDESGMPKERFSAEFPKEGPSILRIQQVVRGDSAAYFCASSPRTGELFFGEGSRLTVL.

CDR3 DNA sequence: TGTGCCAGCAGTGGGACTAGCGGGGGGTGGAATACGCAGTATTTT. This encodes CASSGTSGGWNTQYF. The chain recombines TRBV6-5 with TRBJ2-3; 15 bases fit TRBD2. V shed 5 bases, J shed 7 bases, and the junction held 4 bases outside the gene matches. This CDR3 contains 15 residues. In germline, CDR1 is MNHEY, CDR2 SVGAGI.

The V and J genes are TRBV30 and TRBJ1-3, with 7 bases that match TRBD1. The J segment lost 4 bases and the V segment lost 3 bases, leaving 9 bases of the junction unmatched. The CDR3 spans 15 residues. Germline CDR1 is GTSNPN and CDR2 is SVGIG (reference sequence). This chain's CDR3 is CAWSITGALGNTIYF. As DNA, the CDR3 is TGTGCCTGGAGCATAACAGGGGCTTTAGGAAACACCATATATTTT.

The chain combines TRBV11-3 with TRBJ2-7; maybe TRBD2 (5 bases). Trimming took off 4 bases at V and 2 bases at J, with 21 bases between the two ends. In germline, CDR1 is SGHNT, CDR2 YENEEA. The CDR3 has 17 amino acids. DNA for the CDR3: TGTGCCAGCAGCTCATATAACCCTCTCAGCGGAACCTACGAGCAGTACTTC. It is translated as CASSSYNPLSGTYEQYF.

This clone was counted only a few times. This chain links TRBV18 with TRBJ1-1, with D unresolved. Trimming cost V 4 bases and J 0 bases, with 12 bases left between them. The CDR3 covers 15 residues. Germline V CDR1 and CDR2: KGHSH, LQKENI. CDR3 residues: CASSRGRGMNTEAFF. The CDR3 region has the DNA TGTGCCAGCTCACGCGGACGAGGGATGAACACTGAAGCTTTCTTT.

This clone appeared a single time. The rearrangement joins TRBV2 to TRBJ1-1; D is possibly TRBD1 (6 bases). The CDR3 runs to 16 residues. V was shortened by 4 bases and J by 4 bases, with 19 bases between the two germline ends. CDR1 and CDR2 from the germline V gene are SNHLY and FYNNEI. CDR3: CASSGTVVIRITEAFF. In DNA form, the CDR3 reads TGTGCCAGCAGTGGGACAGTTGTCATCCGGATCACTGAAGCTTTCTTT.

This clone was observed a single time. The genes are TRBV2 and TRBJ2-7, with D uncertain. The V gene's germline CDR1 is SNHLY and CDR2 FYNNEI. Between the trimmed V and J ends, which lost 6 bases and 9 bases, there was a span of 15 bases. There are 12 residues in the CDR3. The CDR3 coding sequence is TGTGCCAGCAGCGGCCTAGGGTTAGTGCAGTACTTC. It encodes CASSGLGLVQYF. The full variable domain, rest sourced from reference TRBV2 and TRBJ2-7, is EPEVTQTPSHQVTQMGQEVILRCVPISNHLYFYWYRQILGQKVEFLVSFYNNEISEKSEIFDDQFSVERPDGSNFTLKIRSTKLEDSAMYFCASSGLGLVQYFGPGTRLTVT.

The chain links TRBV18 to TRBJ1-4, with 10 bases identical to TRBD1. This CDR3 has 14 amino acids. In germline, CDR1 is KGHSH, CDR2 LQKENI. After removal of 5 bases from V and 8 bases from J, the junction contained 5 bases not matched to a gene. Written as DNA, the CDR3 is TGTGCCAGCTCAATGACAGGGGGCGGCGAAAAACTGTTTTTT. This encodes CASSMTGGGEKLFF.

The gene calls are TRBV4-3 and TRBJ1-1; D gene uncertain. Germline V gene sequence: CDR1 LGHNA, CDR2 YSLEER. The germline V and J ends were trimmed by 11 bases and 5 bases, with 18 bases remaining between them. The CDR3 runs 13 residues. The CDR3 nucleotides are TGCGCCTCACAAGAGAGTCTGGGGACTGAAGCTTTCTTT. Its translation is CASQESLGTEAFF.

With respect to this clone: In the same sample, other DNA sequences code for this CDR3. The rearrangement links TRBV9 to TRBJ2-1; 9 bases align to TRBD2. V trimming: 0 bases; J trimming: 9 bases; junction bases outside the gene matches: 4. Germline values: CDR1 SGDLS, CDR2 YYNGEE. The CDR3 contains 14 residues. The CDR3: CASSVGAGGREQFF. The CDR3 DNA reads TGTGCCAGCAGCGTAGGGGCGGGAGGGCGTGAGCAGTTCTTC. Using reference TRBV9 and TRBJ2-1 for the parts outside the CDR3, the full variable domain is DSGVTQTPKHLITATGQRVTLRCSPRSGDLSVYWYQQSLDQGLQFLIQYYNGEERAKGNILERFSAQQFPDLHSELNLSSLELGDSALYFCASSVGAGGREQFFGPGTRLTVL.

V usage is TRBV7-2 and J usage is TRBJ1-2; D call uncertain. The V gene's germline CDR1 is SGHTA and CDR2 FQGNSA. The V end was cut by 1 base, the J end by 4 bases, with 10 bases between. This CDR3 comprises 14 residues. This chain's CDR3 is CASSLGGGIYGYTF. The CDR3, as DNA: TGTGCCAGCAGCTTAGGTGGAGGGATCTATGGCTACACCTTC.

The chain is built from TRBV6-6 and TRBJ2-7; D could derive from TRBD1 or TRBD2 (5 bases each). V dropped 2 bases and J dropped 4 bases, with 9 bases sitting between them. Per germline, CDR1 MNHNY and CDR2 SVGAGI (reference sequence). CDR3 length: 13 amino acids. This CDR3 reads CASSYPGPYEQYF. The CDR3 DNA is TGTGCCAGCAGTTACCCGGGACCTTACGAGCAGTACTTC.

The chain recombines TRBV9 with TRBJ2-7; 7 nucleotides agree with TRBD1. There are 14 residues in the CDR3. V shed 3 bases, J shed 5 bases, and the junction held 8 bases outside the gene matches. Germline loops: CDR1 SGDLS, CDR2 YYNGEE. The CDR3, as DNA: TGTGCCAGCAGCGCCTTCACAGGGGCCAACGAGCAGTACTTC. Its protein is CASSAFTGANEQYF.